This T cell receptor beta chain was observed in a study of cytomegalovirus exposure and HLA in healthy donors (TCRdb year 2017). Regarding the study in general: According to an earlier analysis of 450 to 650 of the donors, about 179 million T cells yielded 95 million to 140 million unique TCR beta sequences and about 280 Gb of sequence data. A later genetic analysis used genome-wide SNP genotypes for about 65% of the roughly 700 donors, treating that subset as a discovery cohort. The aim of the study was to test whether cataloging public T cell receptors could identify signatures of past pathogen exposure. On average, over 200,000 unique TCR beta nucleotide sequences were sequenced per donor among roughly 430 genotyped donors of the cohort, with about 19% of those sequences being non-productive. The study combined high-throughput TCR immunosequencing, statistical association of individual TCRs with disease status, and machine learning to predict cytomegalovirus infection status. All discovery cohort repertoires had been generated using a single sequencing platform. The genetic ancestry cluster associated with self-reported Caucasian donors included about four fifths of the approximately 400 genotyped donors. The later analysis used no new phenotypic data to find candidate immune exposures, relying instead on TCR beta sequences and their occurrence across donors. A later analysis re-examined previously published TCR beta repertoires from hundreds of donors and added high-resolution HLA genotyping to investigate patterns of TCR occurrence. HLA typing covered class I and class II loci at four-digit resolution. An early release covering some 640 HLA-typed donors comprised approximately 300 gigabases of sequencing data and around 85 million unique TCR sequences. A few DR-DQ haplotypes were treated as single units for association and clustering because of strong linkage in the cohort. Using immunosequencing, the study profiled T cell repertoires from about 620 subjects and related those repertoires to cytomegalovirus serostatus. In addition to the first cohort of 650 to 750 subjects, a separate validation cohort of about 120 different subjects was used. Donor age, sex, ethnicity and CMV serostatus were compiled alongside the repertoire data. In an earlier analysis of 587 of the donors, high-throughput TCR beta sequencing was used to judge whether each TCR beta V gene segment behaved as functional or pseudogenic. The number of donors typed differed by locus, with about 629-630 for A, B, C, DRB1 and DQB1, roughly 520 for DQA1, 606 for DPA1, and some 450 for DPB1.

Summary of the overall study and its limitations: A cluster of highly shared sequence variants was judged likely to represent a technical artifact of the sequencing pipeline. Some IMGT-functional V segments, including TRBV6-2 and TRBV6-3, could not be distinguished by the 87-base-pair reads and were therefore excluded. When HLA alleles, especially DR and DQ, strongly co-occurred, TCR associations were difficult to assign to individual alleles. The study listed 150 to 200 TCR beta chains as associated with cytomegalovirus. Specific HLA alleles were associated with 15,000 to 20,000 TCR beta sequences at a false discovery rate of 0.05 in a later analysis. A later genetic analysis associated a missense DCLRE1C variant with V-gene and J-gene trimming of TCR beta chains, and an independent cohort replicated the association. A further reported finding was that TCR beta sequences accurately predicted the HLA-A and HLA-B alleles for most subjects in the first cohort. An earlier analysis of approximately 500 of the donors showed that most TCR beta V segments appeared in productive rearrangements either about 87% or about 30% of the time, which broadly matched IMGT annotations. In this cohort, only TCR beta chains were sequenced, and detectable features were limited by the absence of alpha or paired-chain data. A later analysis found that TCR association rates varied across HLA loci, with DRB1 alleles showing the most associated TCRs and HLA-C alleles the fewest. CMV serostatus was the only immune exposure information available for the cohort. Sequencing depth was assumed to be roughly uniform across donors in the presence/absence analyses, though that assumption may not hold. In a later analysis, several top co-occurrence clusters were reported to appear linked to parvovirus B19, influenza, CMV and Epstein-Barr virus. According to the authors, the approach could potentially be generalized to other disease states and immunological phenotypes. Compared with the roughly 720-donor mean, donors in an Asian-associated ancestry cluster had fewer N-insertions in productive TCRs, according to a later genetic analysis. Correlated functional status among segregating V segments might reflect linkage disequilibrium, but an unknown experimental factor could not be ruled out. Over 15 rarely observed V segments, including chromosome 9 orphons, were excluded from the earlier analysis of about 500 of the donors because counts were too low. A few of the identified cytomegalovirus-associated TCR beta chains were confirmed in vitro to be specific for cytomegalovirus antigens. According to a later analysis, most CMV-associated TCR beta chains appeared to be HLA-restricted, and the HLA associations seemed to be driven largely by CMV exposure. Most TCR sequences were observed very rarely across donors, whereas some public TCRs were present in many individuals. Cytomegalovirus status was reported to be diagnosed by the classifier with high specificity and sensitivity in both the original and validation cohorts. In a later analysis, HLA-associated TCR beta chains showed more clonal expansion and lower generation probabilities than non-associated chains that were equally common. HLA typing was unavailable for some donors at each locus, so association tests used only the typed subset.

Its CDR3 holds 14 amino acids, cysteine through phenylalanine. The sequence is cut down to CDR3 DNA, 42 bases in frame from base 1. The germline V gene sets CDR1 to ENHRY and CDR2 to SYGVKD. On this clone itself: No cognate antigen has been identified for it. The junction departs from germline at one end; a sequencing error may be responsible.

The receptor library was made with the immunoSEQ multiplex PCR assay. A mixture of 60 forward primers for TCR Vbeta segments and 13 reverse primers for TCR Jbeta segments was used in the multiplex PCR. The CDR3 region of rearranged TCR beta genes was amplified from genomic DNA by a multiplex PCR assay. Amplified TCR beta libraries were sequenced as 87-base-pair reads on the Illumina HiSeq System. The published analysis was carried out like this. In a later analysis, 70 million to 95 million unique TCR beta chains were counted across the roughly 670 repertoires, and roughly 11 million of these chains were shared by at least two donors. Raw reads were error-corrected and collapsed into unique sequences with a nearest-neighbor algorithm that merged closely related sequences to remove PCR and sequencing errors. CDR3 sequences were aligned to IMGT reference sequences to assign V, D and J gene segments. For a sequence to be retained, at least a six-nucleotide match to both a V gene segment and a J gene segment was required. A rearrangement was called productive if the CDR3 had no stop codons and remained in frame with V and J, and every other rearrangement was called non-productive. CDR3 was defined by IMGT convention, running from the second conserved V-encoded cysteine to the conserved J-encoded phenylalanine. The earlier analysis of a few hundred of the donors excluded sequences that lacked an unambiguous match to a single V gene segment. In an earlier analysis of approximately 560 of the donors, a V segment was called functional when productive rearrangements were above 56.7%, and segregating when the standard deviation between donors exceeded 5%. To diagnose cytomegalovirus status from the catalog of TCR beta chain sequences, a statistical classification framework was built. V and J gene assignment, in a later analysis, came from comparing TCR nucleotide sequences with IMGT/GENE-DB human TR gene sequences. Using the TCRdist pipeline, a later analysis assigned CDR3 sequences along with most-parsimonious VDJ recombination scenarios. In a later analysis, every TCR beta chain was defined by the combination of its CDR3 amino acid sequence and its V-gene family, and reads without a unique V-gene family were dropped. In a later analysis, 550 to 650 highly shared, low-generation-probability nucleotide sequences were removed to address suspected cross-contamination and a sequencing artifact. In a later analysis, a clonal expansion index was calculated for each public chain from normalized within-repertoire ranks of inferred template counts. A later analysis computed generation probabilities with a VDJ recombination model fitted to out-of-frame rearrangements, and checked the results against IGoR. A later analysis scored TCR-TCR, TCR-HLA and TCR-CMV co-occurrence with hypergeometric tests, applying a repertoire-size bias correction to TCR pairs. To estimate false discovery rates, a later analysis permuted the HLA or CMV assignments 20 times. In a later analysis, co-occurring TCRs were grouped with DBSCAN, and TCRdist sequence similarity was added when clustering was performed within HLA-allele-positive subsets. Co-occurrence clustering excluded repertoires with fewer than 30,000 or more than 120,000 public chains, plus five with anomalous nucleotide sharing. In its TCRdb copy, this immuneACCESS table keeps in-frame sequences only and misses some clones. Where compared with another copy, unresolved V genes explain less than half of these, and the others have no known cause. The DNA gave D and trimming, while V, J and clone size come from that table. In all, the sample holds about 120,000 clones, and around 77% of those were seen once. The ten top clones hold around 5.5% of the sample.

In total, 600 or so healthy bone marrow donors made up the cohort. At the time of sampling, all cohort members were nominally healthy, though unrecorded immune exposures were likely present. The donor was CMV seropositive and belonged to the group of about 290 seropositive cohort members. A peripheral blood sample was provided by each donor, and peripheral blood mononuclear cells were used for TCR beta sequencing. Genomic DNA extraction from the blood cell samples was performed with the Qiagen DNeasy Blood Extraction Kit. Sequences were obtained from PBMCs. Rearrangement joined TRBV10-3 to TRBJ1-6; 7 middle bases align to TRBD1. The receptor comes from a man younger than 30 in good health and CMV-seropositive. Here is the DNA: TGTGCCGTCAGTGAGTCCTACAGGGGTTCACCCCTCCACTTT. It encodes CAVSESYRGSPLHF.